Below, 30 T cell receptor beta chains from the same sample are listed, as sequenced in a study of cytomegalovirus exposure and HLA in healthy donors. The PCR ran on 60 Vbeta and 13 Jbeta primers. The data were produced by immunoSEQ multiplex PCR, yet TCRdb's version contains in-frame clones alone and is incomplete. Its clone listing holds 150,000 or so clones. The material sequenced was PBMCs. The receptors were gathered from a woman aged 45-59 years in good health and CMV-seronegative.

This chain links TRBV28 with TRBJ2-7, with D possibly being TRBD1 (6 bases). This CDR3 has 14 amino acids. Germline V gene data show CDR1 as MDHEN and CDR2 as SYDVKM. V gave up 8 bases and J gave up 2 bases, with 16 bases separating them. The CDR3 is CASGYRQDPYEQYF. CDR3 DNA sequence: TGTGCCAGCGGATATCGACAGGACCCCTACGAGCAGTACTTC.

The chain couples TRBV7-8 to TRBJ1-2, with TRBD1 matching 7 bases. The CDR3 is 14 residues long. From germline, CDR1 is SGHVS and CDR2 FQNEAQ. V was pared by 4 bases and J by 8 bases, with 10 bases of the junction left unmatched. CDR3 in DNA: TGTGCCAGCAGCTACGACAGGGAAACGGGCGGCTACACCTTC. It specifies CASSYDRETGGYTF.

The chain recombines TRBV7-9 with TRBJ2-3; the match to TRBD2 covers 7 bases. The germline V gene encodes CDR1 SEHNR and CDR2 FQNEAQ (reference sequence). The CDR3 is 16 residues long. The junction had 4 bases not matched to a gene; V was cut back by 1 base and J by 0 bases. The CDR3 here is CASSLVSGTSTDTQYF. The CDR3 DNA follows: TGTGCCAGCAGCTTAGTAAGCGGGACTAGCACAGATACGCAGTATTTT.

The chain links TRBV2 to TRBJ1-2, with D perhaps matching TRBD1 (6 bases). The ends were cut back, 6 bases at V and 0 bases at J, with 11 bases in the middle. Germline CDR1 reads SNHLY; CDR2 reads FYNNEI. The CDR3 loop spans 14 amino acids. CDR3 amino acids: CASSGRTANYGYTF. The DNA of the CDR3 is TGTGCCAGCAGCGGACGGACAGCTAACTATGGCTACACCTTC.

V gene TRBV2 combines with J gene TRBJ2-7, with a tentative D call TRBD1 (5 bases). V lost 9 bases and J 3 bases, leaving 9 bases between the germline ends. The CDR3 loop spans 11 amino acids. The V gene's germline CDR1 is SNHLY and CDR2 FYNNEI. The CDR3 DNA reads as TGTGCCAGTGGGGCCTTCTACGAGCAGTACTTC. Translation gives CASGAFYEQYF.

The gene calls are TRBV7-2 and TRBJ2-7; TRBD2 matches 10 bases. V was clipped by 2 bases and J by 1 base; unmatched bases: 2. The germline CDR1 and CDR2 sequences are SGHTA and FQGNSA. There are 15 residues in the CDR3. The CDR3, as DNA: TGTGCCAGCAGCTTAACTAGCGGGATTTCCTACGAGCAGTACTTC. Encoded protein: CASSLTSGISYEQYF. The full variable domain, in which reference TRBV7-2 and TRBJ2-7 provide the parts outside the CDR3, is GAGVSQSPSNKVTEKGKDVELRCDPISGHTALYWYRQSLGQGLEFLIYFQGNSAPDKSGLPSDRFSAERTGGSVSTLTIQRTQQEDSAVYLCASSLTSGISYEQYFGPGTRLTVT.

The V call is TRBV7-9, the J call TRBJ1-4; perhaps TRBD1 as D (5 bases). Trimming took 7 bases from V and 4 from J, leaving 13 bases between them. The CDR3 consists of 14 residues. Per germline, CDR1 SEHNR and CDR2 FQNEAQ (reference sequence). This CDR3 reads CASTALGGNEKLFF. The CDR3 region has the DNA TGTGCCAGCACCGCTTTGGGGGGTAATGAAAAACTGTTTTTT.

This rearrangement joins TRBV6-1 to TRBJ2-1; 12 bases align to TRBD2. The junction had 4 bases not matched to a gene; V was cut back by 6 bases and J by 4 bases. The CDR3 spans 15 residues. Germline V gene lookup returns CDR1 MNHNS and CDR2 SASEGT. The CDR3 reads CASRQTSGRYNEQFF. CDR3 bases: TGTGCCAGCAGACAGACTAGCGGGAGATACAATGAGCAGTTCTTC.

V and J are TRBV11-3 and TRBJ2-2; the match to TRBD2 covers 8 bases. CDR1 is SGHNT and CDR2 is YENEEA in the germline V gene. The V segment lost 1 base and the J segment 4 bases; nucleotides outside the gene matches: 2. CDR3 size: 15 residues. The CDR3 reads CASSLAAGATGELFF. In nucleotides, the CDR3 is TGTGCCAGCAGCTTAGCAGCGGGAGCCACCGGGGAGCTGTTTTTT.

The chain couples TRBV4-1 to TRBJ2-5; D might be TRBD1 (6 bases). The closer fit of TRBJ2-7 to the DNA end suggests the J call may be wrong. The CDR3 consists of 13 residues. CDR1 is MGHRA and CDR2 is YSYEKL in the germline V gene. CDR3 region: CAPTDQGRYEQYF. CDR3 nucleotides: TGCGCCCCAACGGACCAGGGGCGATACGAGCAGTACTTC.

The CDR3 loop is CASRDRGNTIYF. DNA of the CDR3: TGTGCCAGCAGAGACAGGGGAAACACCATATATTTT. The V gene is TRBV2, the J gene TRBJ1-3, with D perhaps TRBD1 (6 bases). Deletions cut 6 bases from V and 4 bases from J, with 7 bases between. Germline loops: CDR1 SNHLY, CDR2 FYNNEI. The CDR3 sequence is 12 residues long.

The CDR3 loop is CASSMWQGSEKLFF. In DNA form, the CDR3 reads TGTGCCAGTAGTATGTGGCAGGGGAGTGAAAAACTGTTTTTT. The chain has TRBV19 and TRBJ1-4; the D gene is possibly TRBD1 (6 bases). The germline V gene has CDR1 LNHDA and CDR2 SQIVND (reference sequence). CDR3 length: 14 amino acids. The V and J ends lost 3 bases and 7 bases respectively, with 12 bases between them.

The chain employs TRBV4-1 and TRBJ1-4; 9 positions agree with TRBD1. This CDR3 spans 16 amino acids. Trimming cost V 0 bases and J 7 bases; bases outside gene matches: 6. From germline, CDR1 is MGHRA and CDR2 YSYEKL. CDR3 loop: CASSQDPGQGSEKLFF. CDR3 bases: TGCGCCAGCAGCCAAGATCCGGGACAGGGTAGTGAAAAACTGTTTTTT.

V is TRBV7-2 and J is TRBJ2-3; TRBD1 matches 7 bases. Germline CDR1 and CDR2: SGHTA and FQGNSA. The CDR3 has 16 residues. The V gene end was trimmed by 5 bases and the J gene end by 2 bases; junction bases not matched to a gene: 10. CDR3 DNA sequence: TGTGCCAGCAGCGATCGTTGGGACAGAATCACAGATACGCAGTATTTT. Translated: CASSDRWDRITDTQYF.

The rearrangement uses TRBV25-1 and TRBJ2-3, with TRBD2 matching over 8 bases. The germline V gene has CDR1 MGHDK and CDR2 SYGVNS. This CDR3 is 14 amino acids long. V lost 4 bases and J lost 2; bases outside the gene matches: 2. DNA for the CDR3: TGTGCCAGCAGTGTAGCGGGGAACACAGATACGCAGTATTTT. Translated, it gives CASSVAGNTDTQYF.

The chain has TRBV19 and TRBJ1-5, with D possibly matching TRBD1 (5 bases). This CDR3 has 17 residues. Deletions cut 4 bases from V and 2 bases from J, with 18 bases between. The V gene's germline CDR1 is LNHDA and CDR2 SQIVND (reference sequence). Here the CDR3 DNA reads TGTGCCAGTAGTACCCCAAGGGGTAAAACCGGCAATCAGCCCCAGCATTTT. Translation gives CASSTPRGKTGNQPQHF. Supplemented by reference TRBV19 and TRBJ1-5, the full variable domain reads DGGITQSPKYLFRKEGQNVTLSCEQNLNHDAMYWYRQDPGQGLRLIYYSQIVNDFQKGDIAEGYSVSREKKESFPLTVTSAQKNPTAFYLCASSTPRGKTGNQPQHFGDGTRLSIL.

The CDR3 here is CASSLQGSRSYNEQFF. The CDR3 bases are TGCGCCAGCAGCCTACAGGGGAGCCGCTCCTACAATGAGCAGTTCTTC. The V and J genes are TRBV5-1 and TRBJ2-1; 7 bases agree with TRBD1. Germline values: CDR1 SGHRS, CDR2 YFSETQ. Germline trimming cut 4 bases from V and 0 bases from J; bases unmatched to any gene: 7. The CDR3 spans 16 residues.

The chain couples TRBV28 to TRBJ2-4; weak D call: TRBD2 (7 bases). Trimming removed 7 bases from V and 3 bases from J, with 16 bases in between. The CDR3 is made up of 15 amino acids. Germline CDR1 is MDHEN and CDR2 is SYDVKM. The CDR3, as DNA: TGTGCCAGCATTGGCGGGGGCTTTGGCAAAAACATTCAGTACTTC. Translating it yields CASIGGGFGKNIQYF.

This sequence joins TRBV5-1 and TRBJ1-1, with D perhaps TRBD1 (5 bases). The CDR3 spans 14 residues. CDR1 is SGHRS, CDR2 YFSETQ, per germline. Trimming removed 4 bases at V and 6 bases at J, with 16 bases between. CDR3 residues: CASSLTAAKPEAFF. CDR3 bases: TGCGCCAGCAGCCTGACAGCAGCCAAACCTGAAGCTTTCTTT.

The chain recombines TRBV2 with TRBJ2-7; the D gene is possibly TRBD1 (6 bases). CDR3 length equals 16 residues. Trimming pared 3 bases from V and 5 bases from J, leaving 20 bases between. Germline values: CDR1 SNHLY, CDR2 FYNNEI. CDR3: CASSDRRATGRDEQYF. CDR3 coding DNA: TGTGCCAGCAGTGATCGACGAGCCACAGGGCGAGACGAGCAGTACTTC. Complete variable domain (other parts from reference TRBV2 and TRBJ2-7): EPEVTQTPSHQVTQMGQEVILRCVPISNHLYFYWYRQILGQKVEFLVSFYNNEISEKSEIFDDQFSVERPDGSNFTLKIRSTKLEDSAMYFCASSDRRATGRDEQYFGPGTRLTVT.

This chain joins TRBV4-1 and TRBJ2-1; 15 nucleotides align to TRBD2. CDR1 and CDR2 from the germline V gene are MGHRA and YSYEKL. This CDR3 region has 19 residues. With V trimmed by 5 bases and J by 7 bases, 15 bases remained unmatched. CDR3 region: CASSKRTSGRALLGNEQFF. The CDR3 DNA reads as TGCGCCAGCAGCAAAAGGACTAGCGGGAGGGCTCTGCTGGGAAATGAGCAGTTCTTC.

A remark on this clone: One end of the junction does not line up with germline, which may come from a read error. This chain links TRBV7-2 with TRBJ2-1, with 14 bases that match TRBD2. The CDR3 sequence is 16 residues long. Germline CDR1 SGHTA, CDR2 FQGNSA. This chain's CDR3 is CASTLPGLAGVGEQFF. The CDR3 DNA is TGTGCCAGCACCTTACCGGGACTAGCGGGGGTGGGTGAGCAGTTCTTC.

The rearrangement joins TRBV12-5 to TRBJ1-5, with TRBD1 identical over 10 bases. The CDR3 length is 14 residues. J lost 5 bases, V lost 6 bases, and 4 bases had no gene match. Germline CDR1 is LGHNT and CDR2 is FRNRAP. The CDR3 here is CASGPDRGDQPQHF. CDR3 bases: TGTGCTAGTGGCCCGGACAGGGGGGATCAGCCCCAGCATTTT.

V gene TRBV19 combines with J gene TRBJ1-5; unclear D gene. V lost 3 bases and J 7 bases, leaving 13 bases between the germline ends. Germline loops: CDR1 LNHDA, CDR2 SQIVND (reference sequence). The CDR3 is 14 residues long. CDR3 bases: TGTGCCAGTAGTATTTCGGAGGGAGAGCAGCCCCAGCATTTT. Translated, it gives CASSISEGEQPQHF.

This chain joins TRBV4-1 and TRBJ2-1, with 12 bases matching TRBD2. The V gene's germline CDR1 is MGHRA and CDR2 YSYEKL. CDR3 length equals 16 residues. J gave up 9 bases and V 3 bases, and 9 bases lay outside the gene matches. The CDR3 loop is CASSQNPTSGSSEQFF. As DNA, the CDR3 is TGCGCCAGCAGCCAGAATCCGACTAGCGGGAGCAGTGAGCAGTTCTTC.

The J gene is TRBJ1-2, the V gene TRBV6-4; 7 bases align to TRBD1. This CDR3 is built from 16 residues. With V trimmed by 1 base and J by 0 bases, 5 bases remained unmatched. CDR1 is MRHNA and CDR2 is SNTAGT in the germline V gene. In DNA, the CDR3 is TGTGCCAGCAGTGACTTGAGACAGGGTGCTAACTATGGCTACACCTTC. Translation gives CASSDLRQGANYGYTF.

The chain combines TRBV18 with TRBJ1-2, with TRBD1 as a possible D gene (6 bases). Per germline, CDR1 KGHSH and CDR2 LQKENI. V shed 3 bases and J shed 6 bases, with 14 bases lying between them. The CDR3 is made up of 14 amino acids. The CDR3 nucleotides read TGTGCCAGCTCACCGGTCAGGGGATTCGATGGCTACACCTTC. Protein: CASSPVRGFDGYTF.

This sequence joins TRBV29-1 and TRBJ1-4; D remains ambiguous. Germline CDR1 is SQVTM and CDR2 is ANQGSEA. With 1 base removed from V and 6 bases from J, the gap between germline ends came to 9 bases. This CDR3 comprises 13 residues. The CDR3 DNA is TGCAGCGTTGAAGCAGTAGAGGATGAAAAACTGTTTTTT. Translated, it gives CSVEAVEDEKLFF.

The rearrangement links TRBV19 to TRBJ1-1; no clear D gene. From germline, CDR1 is LNHDA and CDR2 SQIVND (reference sequence). V gave up 7 bases and J gave up 7 bases, with 13 bases separating them. The CDR3 totals 12 residues. CDR3 amino acids: CASTPLAGEAFF. The CDR3 DNA follows: TGTGCCAGTACTCCTCTAGCGGGTGAAGCTTTCTTT.

CDR3 sequence (DNA): TGCGCCAGCAGCTTGGTCGCCGGGAACACAGATACGCAGTATTTT. It codes for CASSLVAGNTDTQYF. The rearrangement joins TRBV5-1 to TRBJ2-3, with a weak D call TRBD2 (5 bases). CDR3 length equals 15 residues. Germline V CDR1 and CDR2: SGHRS, YFSETQ. Trimming stripped 0 bases from V and 2 bases from J, with 10 bases between.